This T cell receptor beta chain was obtained from a study of beta chain features in type 1 diabetes (dated by TCRdb to the late 2010s). Broadly, across the study: Patients and healthy donors did not differ in mean age, gender distribution, total cell number or subset yield. A total of roughly 98,000,000 sorted cells were examined across all samples, and a strong correlation was observed between cell number per subset and RNA yield. In the study, TCRB repertoires of sorted circulating CD4+ T cell subsets from recently diagnosed type 1 diabetes patients were compared with those of matched healthy donors. Whereas all 30 or so donors provided naive and central memory subsets, regulatory and stem cell-like memory subsets were isolated from just 8 patients and about 8 healthy donors.

V and J are trimmed by 6 bases and 0 bases, and the gene matches miss 11 bases of the junction. CDR1 and CDR2 (SGHNT, YENEEA) derive from the germline V gene. From the cysteine up to the phenylalanine, the CDR3 has a length of 17 residues. The CDR3 DNA has 51 bases and is translated from base 1. A single peripheral blood draw of approximately 100 mL on average was collected from each donor into heparinised tubes. A BD FACSAria II and a panel including CD45RO, CCR7, CD25, CD127, CD95 and CD27 were used to sort naive, central memory, regulatory and stem cell-like memory CD4+ T cells. A purity above 95% was achieved for all sorted populations. PBMCs were separated immediately by Lymphoprep density gradient centrifugation and were stained directly, without being cultured. To minimize batch effects, samples were stained and sorted in pairs, one healthy donor with one patient per experiment. Overall results and qualifications from the work: At VDJ recombination sites, type 1 diabetes patients had fewer insertions and more deleted nucleotides, which implies abnormalities in thymic rearrangement. Because cDNA was sequenced instead of genomic DNA, highly expressing activated cells could be over-represented, though the groups showed no difference in activation or CD3 levels. A moderate but significant shortening of TCRB CDR3 length was observed in type 1 diabetes patients in all four CD4+ subsets. HLA sub-analyses involved small numbers of individuals, so any influence of HLA type on TCRB rearrangement remained unresolved. Naive, central memory and regulatory TCRB repertoires appeared to be more alike among patients than among healthy donors. PCR may preferentially amplify shorter templates, but because patient and control samples were amplified and corrected together, any resulting skew would affect both groups equally.

This clone turned up a few times. This receptor's antigen is unknown. No base quality values were provided; no much bigger clone lies one nucleotide off. The High Capacity cDNA Reverse Transcription Kit was used to reverse transcribe all of the isolated RNA, meaning that expressed TCRB transcripts were what got sequenced. Deep immunoSEQ sequencing was performed on naive, central memory and regulatory T cell samples, with an average of around 3.4 million total reads per sample. After sorted cells were lysed in RLT buffer, RNA was extracted with DNase-treated RNeasy Micro or Mini kits, with the choice depending on cell number. Each cell subset was processed on its own to prevent cross-contamination, while patient and healthy donor samples were processed together. The immunoSEQ multiplex PCR was used to amplify TCRB sequences from cDNA, generating 87-bp fragments that spanned the CDR3 region. The amplicons were sequenced using the Illumina HiSeq platform. The authors processed their data as follows. Synthetic template baselines were used to correct PCR bias computationally, reads within Hamming distance 2 were collapsed together, and singletons that could not be merged were discarded. Reads were aligned against IMGT so that V, D and J genes, CDR3 length and insertions or deletions at six rearrangement sites could be assigned. Within each subset, clonotype counts were normalized to the number of sorted cells before true diversity and Gini coefficients were calculated with the tcR R package. The overlap coefficient, calculated on TCRB nucleotide sequences, was used to quantify repertoire sharing. TCRdb retrieved this table from immuneACCESS and kept in-frame rearrangements only. Not all clones are present; in checked studies, unresolved V genes account for under half, and no reason is known for the remainder. That table supplies the V and J calls and clone size; D and trimming were determined from the DNA. Counted in this sample were about 160,000 clones; 6.5% to 10% of them appeared once. Over 0.45% of the sample belongs to the ten largest clones.

Sequencing used central memory CD4+ T cells from blood. The TCR sequence derives from a woman aged 18-30 years with type 1 diabetes. The chain joins TRBV11-3 to TRBJ2-5, with 9 central nucleotides matching TRBD2. The CDR3 corresponds to CASRLTSGGLNQETQYF. In nucleotide form, the sequence is TGTGCCAGCAGGCTCACCAGCGGGGGGTTAAACCAAGAGACCCAGTACTTC.